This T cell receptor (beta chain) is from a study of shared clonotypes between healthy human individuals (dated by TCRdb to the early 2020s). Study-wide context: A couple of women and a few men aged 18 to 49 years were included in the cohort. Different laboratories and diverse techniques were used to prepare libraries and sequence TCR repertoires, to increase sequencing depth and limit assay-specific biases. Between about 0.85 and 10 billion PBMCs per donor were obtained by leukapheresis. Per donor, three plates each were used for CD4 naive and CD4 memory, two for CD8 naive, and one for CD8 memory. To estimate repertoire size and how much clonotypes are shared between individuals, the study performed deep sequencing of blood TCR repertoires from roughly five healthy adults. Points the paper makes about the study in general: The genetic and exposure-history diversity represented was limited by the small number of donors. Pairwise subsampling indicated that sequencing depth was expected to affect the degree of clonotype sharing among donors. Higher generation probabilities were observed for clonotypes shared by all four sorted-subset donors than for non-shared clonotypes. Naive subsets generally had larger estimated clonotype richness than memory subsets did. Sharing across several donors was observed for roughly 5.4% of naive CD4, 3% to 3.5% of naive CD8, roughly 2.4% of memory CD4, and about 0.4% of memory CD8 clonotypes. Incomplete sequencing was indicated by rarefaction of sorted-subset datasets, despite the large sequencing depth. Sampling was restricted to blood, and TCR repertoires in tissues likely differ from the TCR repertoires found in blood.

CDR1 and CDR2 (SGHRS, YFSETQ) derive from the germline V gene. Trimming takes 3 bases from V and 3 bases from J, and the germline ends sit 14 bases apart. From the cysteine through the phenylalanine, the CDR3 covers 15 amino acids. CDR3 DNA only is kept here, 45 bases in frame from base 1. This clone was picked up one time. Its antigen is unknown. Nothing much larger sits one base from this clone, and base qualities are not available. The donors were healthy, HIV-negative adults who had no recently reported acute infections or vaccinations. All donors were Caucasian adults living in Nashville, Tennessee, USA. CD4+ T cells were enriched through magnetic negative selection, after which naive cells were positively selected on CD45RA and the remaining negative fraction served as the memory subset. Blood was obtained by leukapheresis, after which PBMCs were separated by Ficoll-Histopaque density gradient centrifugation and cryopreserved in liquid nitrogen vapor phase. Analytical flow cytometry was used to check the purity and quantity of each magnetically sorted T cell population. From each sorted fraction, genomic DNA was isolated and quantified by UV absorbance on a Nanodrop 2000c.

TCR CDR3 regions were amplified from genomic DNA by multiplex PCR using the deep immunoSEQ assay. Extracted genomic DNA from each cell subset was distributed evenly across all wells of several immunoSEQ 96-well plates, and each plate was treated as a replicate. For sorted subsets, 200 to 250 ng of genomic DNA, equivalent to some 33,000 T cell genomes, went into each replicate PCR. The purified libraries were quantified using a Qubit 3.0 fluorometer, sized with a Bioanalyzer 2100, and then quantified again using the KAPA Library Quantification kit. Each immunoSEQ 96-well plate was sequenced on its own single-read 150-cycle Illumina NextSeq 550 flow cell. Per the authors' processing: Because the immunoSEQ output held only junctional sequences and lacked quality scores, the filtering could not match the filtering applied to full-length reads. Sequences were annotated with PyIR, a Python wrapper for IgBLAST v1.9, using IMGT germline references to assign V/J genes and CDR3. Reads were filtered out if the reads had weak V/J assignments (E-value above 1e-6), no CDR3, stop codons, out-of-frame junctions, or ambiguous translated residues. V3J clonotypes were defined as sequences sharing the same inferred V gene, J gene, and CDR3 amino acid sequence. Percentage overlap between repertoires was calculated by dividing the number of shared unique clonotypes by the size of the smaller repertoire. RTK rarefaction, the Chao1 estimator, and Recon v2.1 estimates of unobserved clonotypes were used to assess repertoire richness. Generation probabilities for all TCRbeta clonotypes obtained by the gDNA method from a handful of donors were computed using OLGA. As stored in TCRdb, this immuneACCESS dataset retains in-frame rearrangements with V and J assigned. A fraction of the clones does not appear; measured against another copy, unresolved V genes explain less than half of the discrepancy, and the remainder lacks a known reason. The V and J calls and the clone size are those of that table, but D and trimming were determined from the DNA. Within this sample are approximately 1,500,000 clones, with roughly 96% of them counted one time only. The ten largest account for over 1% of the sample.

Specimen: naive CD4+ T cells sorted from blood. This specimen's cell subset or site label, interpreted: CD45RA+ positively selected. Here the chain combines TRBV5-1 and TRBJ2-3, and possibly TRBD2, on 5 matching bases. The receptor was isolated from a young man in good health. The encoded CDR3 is CASSSGLVRTDTQYF. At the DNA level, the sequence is TGCGCCAGCAGCTCCGGACTGGTGCGAACAGATACGCAGTATTTT.